The 18 T cell receptor beta chains below come from one sample, sequenced in a study of blood T cell repertoires in COVID-19. The repertoire was sequenced with immunoSEQ multiplex PCR; TCRdb's copy has only in-frame clones and lacks some. The sample lists roughly 90,000 clones; 70% to 85% were seen once. The specimen sequenced was peripheral blood. Source of these receptors: a woman older than 75 with COVID-19, enrolled during active disease.

The V call is TRBV5-6, the J call TRBJ2-3; D is possibly TRBD2 (5 bases). Germline V gives CDR1 SGHDT, CDR2 YYEEEE. Trimming took off 6 bases at V and 0 bases at J, with 8 bases between the two ends. The CDR3 loop spans 13 amino acids. CDR3 residues: CASMDFSTDTQYF. The CDR3 DNA follows: TGTGCCAGCATGGACTTCAGCACAGATACGCAGTATTTT.

The chain employs TRBV7-2 and TRBJ1-2; D perhaps matches TRBD1 (6 bases). Germline V gene lookup returns CDR1 SGHTA and CDR2 FQGNSA. The CDR3 totals 13 residues. Trimming removed 2 bases at V and 8 bases at J, with 12 bases between. The CDR3 sequence is CASSLSAGVGYTF. In DNA, the CDR3 is TGTGCCAGCAGCTTATCGGCAGGGGTCGGCTACACCTTC.

The V gene is TRBV5-1, the J gene TRBJ1-3, with 8 bases that match TRBD1. Germline V gene lookup returns CDR1 SGHRS and CDR2 YFSETQ. V lost 2 bases, J lost 9 bases, and 7 bases stayed unmatched. The CDR3 contains 14 residues. In DNA form, the CDR3 reads TGCGCCAGCAGCTTCGGACAGGGTTCCTTCACCATATATTTT. The encoded protein is CASSFGQGSFTIYF.

This clone was found once. This chain links TRBV30 with TRBJ2-1; 11 bases map to TRBD2. With V trimmed by 4 bases and J by 10 bases, 9 bases remained unmatched. Germline V gene sequence: CDR1 GTSNPN, CDR2 SVGIG (reference sequence). The CDR3 covers 14 residues. The CDR3 sequence: CAWTRLAGWKEQFF. CDR3 in DNA: TGTGCCTGGACCCGACTAGCGGGATGGAAGGAGCAGTTCTTC.

The chain is built from TRBV19 and TRBJ1-5, with D possibly matching TRBD1 (6 bases). CDR3 length: 16 residues. V lost 6 bases, J lost 4 bases, and 19 bases lay in between. CDR1 and CDR2 (germline): LNHDA, SQIVND (reference sequence). The CDR3 DNA reads TGTGCCAGTAGCTCTCGGACCTCAGGGGCAAATCAGCCCCAGCATTTT. As protein: CASSSRTSGANQPQHF.

In regard to this clone: Because it lacks the conserved phenylalanine or tryptophan at the end, this CDR3 is likely a read error. No DNA is shown, since the ends of the CDR3 on it are uncertain; the CDR3 is the one TCRdb lists. This sequence joins TRBV18 and TRBJ1-2; the table's D call, TRBD1, has no DNA check behind it. With termini counted, the CDR3 has 13 amino acids. Germline CDR1 reads KGHSH; CDR2 reads LQKENI. The CDR3 sequence: CASSPDSDRVVLS.

The V gene is TRBV15, the J gene TRBJ2-7; TRBD2 aligns across 10 bases. The germline V gene encodes CDR1 LNHNV and CDR2 YYDKDF (reference sequence). The V gene end was trimmed by 1 base and the J gene end by 2 bases; junction bases not matched to a gene: 5. The CDR3 loop spans 16 amino acids. The CDR3: CATSRGTGTSAYEQYF. The CDR3 coding sequence is TGTGCCACCAGCAGAGGCACCGGGACTAGCGCCTACGAGCAGTACTTC. Full variable domain (outside the CDR3, taken from reference TRBV15 and TRBJ2-7): DAMVIQNPRYQVTQFGKPVTLSCSQTLNHNVMYWYQQKSSQAPKLLFHYYDKDFNNEADTPDNFQSRRPNTSFCFLDIRSPGLGDTAMYLCATSRGTGTSAYEQYFGPGTRLTVT.

The rearrangement links TRBV18 to TRBJ1-2; 8 nucleotides align to TRBD1. Per germline, CDR1 KGHSH and CDR2 LQKENI. The CDR3 covers 15 residues. Losses at the gene ends were 3 bases for V and 3 bases for J; bases not matched to a gene: 6. CDR3 DNA sequence: TGTGCCAGCTCACCTATTGGACAGGGCGACTATGGCTACACCTTC. This translates into CASSPIGQGDYGYTF.

This clone was seen a few times. This chain connects TRBV24-1 to TRBJ2-3, with D possibly matching TRBD1 (6 bases). The V end was cut by 0 bases, the J end by 10 bases, with 10 bases between. Germline CDR1 and CDR2: KGHDR and SFDVKD. The CDR3 covers 13 residues. CDR3 coding DNA: TGTGCCACCAGTGATTTGCATACAGGGTCGCAGTATTTT. Translated, it gives CATSDLHTGSQYF.

The chain couples TRBV6-5 to TRBJ1-2, with 7 nucleotides matching TRBD1. This CDR3 contains 13 residues. Germline V gene sequence: CDR1 MNHEY, CDR2 SVGAGI. With V trimmed by 0 bases and J by 10 bases, 5 bases remained unmatched. The CDR3 nucleotides are TGTGCCAGCAGTTACTCGACAGGGACAATCTACACCTTC. It translates to CASSYSTGTIYTF.

This rearrangement joins TRBV6-6 to TRBJ2-3; no clear D. Looked up from germline, CDR1 is MNHNY and CDR2 is SVGAGI (reference sequence). There are 11 residues in the CDR3. V lost 5 bases to trimming and J lost 5 bases, with 5 bases between them. The CDR3 bases are TGTGCCAGCAGTCCTTTAGATACGCAGTATTTT. Translating gives CASSPLDTQYF.

J is TRBJ1-5 and V is TRBV30; D is possibly TRBD1 (5 bases). The ends were cut back, 2 bases at V and 6 bases at J, with 11 bases in the middle. This CDR3 has 13 amino acids. Looked up from germline, CDR1 is GTSNPN and CDR2 is SVGIG (reference sequence). CDR3 bases: TGTGCCTGGAGTCCCAGGGCGCTTCAGCCCCAGCATTTT. It is translated as CAWSPRALQPQHF.

This chain's CDR3 is CASSPLAGETQYF. In DNA form, the CDR3 reads TGTGCCAGCAGTCCCCTAGCGGGAGAGACCCAGTACTTC. V is TRBV2 and J is TRBJ2-5; TRBD2 aligns across 8 bases. This CDR3 contains 13 residues. CDR1 and CDR2 from the germline V gene are SNHLY and FYNNEI. The V and J ends lost 5 bases and 4 bases, in that order; junction bases with no gene match: 3.

This chain uses TRBV9 with TRBJ2-1; 11 positions agree with TRBD2. The CDR3 is 15 amino acids. With 5 bases clipped from V and 5 bases from J, the junction kept 6 bases outside the gene matches. CDR1 SGDLS and CDR2 YYNGEE come from the germline V gene. In DNA form, the CDR3 reads TGTGCCAGCAGACTACTAGCGGGGGTGAACAATGAGCAGTTCTTC. Encoded protein: CASRLLAGVNNEQFF.

This chain connects TRBV6-5 to TRBJ2-2; perhaps TRBD1 as D (5 bases). Trimming removed 8 bases at V and 0 bases at J, with 7 bases between. CDR1 is MNHEY, CDR2 SVGAGI, per germline. This CDR3 has 13 residues. The CDR3, as DNA: TGTGCCAGCCGGACAACGAACACCGGGGAGCTGTTTTTT. It codes for CASRTTNTGELFF.

This clone showed up just a few times. This chain links TRBV27 with TRBJ1-6; TRBD1 aligns across 7 bases. The germline gives CDR1 MNHEY, CDR2 SMNVEV (reference sequence). This CDR3 comprises 17 residues. The V segment lost 4 bases and the J segment 0 bases; nucleotides outside the gene matches: 6. The CDR3 loop reads CASSYRGGSSYNSPLHF. CDR3 nucleotide sequence: TGTGCCAGCAGTTACCGAGGGGGCAGCTCCTATAATTCACCCCTCCACTTT.

CDR3 loop: CASSFEVAVYQETQYF. The CDR3 nucleotides read TGTGCCAGCAGCTTTGAGGTAGCGGTGTACCAAGAGACCCAGTACTTC. The J gene is TRBJ2-5, the V gene TRBV12-1; the table's D call TRBD2 went unverified against the DNA. TRBV12-1 is assigned pseudogene status. The CDR3 has 16 residues.

This clone was detected once. The chain uses TRBV13 and TRBJ2-3; 9 bases line up with TRBD2. This CDR3 comprises 18 residues. Germline V lookup: CDR1 PRHDT, CDR2 FYEKMQ (reference sequence). Trimming took 5 bases from V and 4 from J; bases not matched to a gene: 16. Here the CDR3 DNA reads TGTGCCAGCAGCCCCCCGAGCGGGGGGCTTGTCGTCGCAGATACGCAGTATTTT. Translated, it gives CASSPPSGGLVVADTQYF.